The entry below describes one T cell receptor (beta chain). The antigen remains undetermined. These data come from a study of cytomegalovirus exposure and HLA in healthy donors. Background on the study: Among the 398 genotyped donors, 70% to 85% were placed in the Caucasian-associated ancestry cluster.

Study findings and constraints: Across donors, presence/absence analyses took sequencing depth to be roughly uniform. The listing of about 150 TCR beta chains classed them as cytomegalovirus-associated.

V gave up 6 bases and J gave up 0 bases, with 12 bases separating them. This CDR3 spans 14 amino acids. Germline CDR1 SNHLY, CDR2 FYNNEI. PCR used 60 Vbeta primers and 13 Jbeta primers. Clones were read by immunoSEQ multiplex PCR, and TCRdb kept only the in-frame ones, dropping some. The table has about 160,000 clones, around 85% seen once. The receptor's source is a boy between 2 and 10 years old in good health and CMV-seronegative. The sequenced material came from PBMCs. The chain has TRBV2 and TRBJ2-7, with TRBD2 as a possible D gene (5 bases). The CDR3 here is CASRDGESSYEQYF. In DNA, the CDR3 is TGTGCCAGCAGGGACGGGGAAAGCTCCTACGAGCAGTACTTC.